The 4 T cell receptor beta chains reported below all come from one sample, sequenced in a study of control samples from healthy donors and cancer patients. The assay was immunoSEQ multiplex PCR, and TCRdb's table has in-frame clones only and misses some. The table lists about 100,000 clones, 92% of them singletons. Input material: blood. Receptors were obtained from a woman aged 18-29 years in good health.

This rearrangement joins TRBV7-9 to TRBJ2-7, with D possibly being TRBD1 (5 bases). The CDR3 totals 15 residues. Germline-derived CDR1 and CDR2 are SEHNR and FQNEAQ (reference sequence). The V and J ends lost 4 bases and 2 bases respectively, with 15 bases between them. The CDR3 is CASSSSDRSTYEQYF. CDR3 DNA: TGTGCCAGCAGCTCCAGTGACAGATCAACCTACGAGCAGTACTTC.

The chain carries TRBV7-2 and TRBJ1-6; 9 positions agree with TRBD1. V lost 4 bases, J lost 5 bases, and 3 bases stayed unmatched. The CDR3 is made up of 15 amino acids. CDR1 and CDR2 (germline): SGHTA, FQGNSA. The CDR3 spells CASSSRDRDNSPLHF. For the CDR3, the DNA is TGTGCCAGCAGCTCCCGGGACAGGGATAATTCACCCCTCCACTTT. The variable domain in full, with the rest retrieved from reference TRBV7-2 and TRBJ1-6, is GAGVSQSPSNKVTEKGKDVELRCDPISGHTALYWYRQSLGQGLEFLIYFQGNSAPDKSGLPSDRFSAERTGGSVSTLTIQRTQQEDSAVYLCASSSRDRDNSPLHFGNGTRLTVT.

This chain connects TRBV5-5 to TRBJ2-5, with 11 bases matching TRBD2. V dropped 4 bases and J dropped 1; count of bases not matched to a gene: 6. The CDR3 consists of 16 residues. Per the germline V gene, CDR1 is SGHKS and CDR2 is YYEKEE (reference sequence). In DNA, the CDR3 is TGTGCCAGCAGCGGTGGGACTAGCGGACTCCAAGAGACCCAGTACTTC. Amino acid sequence: CASSGGTSGLQETQYF.

This chain uses TRBV6-5 with TRBJ2-1, with 7 bases aligning to TRBD2. Germline CDR1 reads MNHEY; CDR2 reads SVGAGI. CDR3 length equals 16 residues. The V segment lost 2 bases and the J segment 4 bases; nucleotides outside the gene matches: 8. The CDR3 nucleotides are TGTGCCAGCAGTTACCCTTCGGGCGGGAGTTACAATGAGCAGTTCTTC. It encodes CASSYPSGGSYNEQFF.